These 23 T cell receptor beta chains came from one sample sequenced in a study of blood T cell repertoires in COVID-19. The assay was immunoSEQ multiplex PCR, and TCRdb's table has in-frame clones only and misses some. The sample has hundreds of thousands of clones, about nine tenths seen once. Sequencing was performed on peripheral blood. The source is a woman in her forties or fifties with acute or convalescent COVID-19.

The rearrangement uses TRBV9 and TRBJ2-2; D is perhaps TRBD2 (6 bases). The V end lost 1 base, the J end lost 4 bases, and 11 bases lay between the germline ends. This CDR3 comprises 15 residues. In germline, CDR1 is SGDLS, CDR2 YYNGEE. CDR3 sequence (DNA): TGTGCCAGCAGCGTATCCGCGGGGCCCACCGGGGAGCTGTTTTTT. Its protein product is CASSVSAGPTGELFF.

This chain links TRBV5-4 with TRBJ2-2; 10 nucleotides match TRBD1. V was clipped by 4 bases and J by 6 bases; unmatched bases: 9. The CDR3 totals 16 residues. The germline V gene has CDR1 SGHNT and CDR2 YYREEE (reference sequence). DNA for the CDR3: TGTGCCAGCAGCGCCGGGACAGGGGTCTCTTCCGGGGAGCTGTTTTTT. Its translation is CASSAGTGVSSGELFF. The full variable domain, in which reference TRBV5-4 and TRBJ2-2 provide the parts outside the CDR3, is ETGVTQSPTHLIKTRGQQVTLRCSSQSGHNTVSWYQQALGQGPQFIFQYYREEENGRGNFPPRFSGLQFPNYSSELNVNALELDDSALYLCASSAGTGVSSGELFFGEGSRLTVL.

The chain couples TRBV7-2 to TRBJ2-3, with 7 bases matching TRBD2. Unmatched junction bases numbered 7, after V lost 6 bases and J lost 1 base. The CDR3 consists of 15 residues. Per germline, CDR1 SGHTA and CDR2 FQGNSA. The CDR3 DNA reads TGTGCCAGCAGTCTTGCGGGAGTGGGCACAGATACGCAGTATTTT. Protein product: CASSLAGVGTDTQYF.

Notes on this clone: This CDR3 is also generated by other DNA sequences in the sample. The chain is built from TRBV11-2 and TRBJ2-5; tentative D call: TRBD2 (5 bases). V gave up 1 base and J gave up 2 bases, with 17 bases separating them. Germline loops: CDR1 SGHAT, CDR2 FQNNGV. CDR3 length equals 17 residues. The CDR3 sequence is CASSLGRKLAEQETQYF. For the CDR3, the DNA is TGTGCCAGCAGCTTAGGGCGTAAGCTAGCAGAGCAAGAGACCCAGTACTTC.

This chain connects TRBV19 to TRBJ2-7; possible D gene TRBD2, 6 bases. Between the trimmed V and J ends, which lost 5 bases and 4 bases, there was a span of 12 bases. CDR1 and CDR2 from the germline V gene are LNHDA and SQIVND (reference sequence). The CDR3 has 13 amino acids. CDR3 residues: CASSSGVNYEQYF. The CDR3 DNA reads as TGTGCCAGTAGTTCGGGGGTTAATTACGAGCAGTACTTC.

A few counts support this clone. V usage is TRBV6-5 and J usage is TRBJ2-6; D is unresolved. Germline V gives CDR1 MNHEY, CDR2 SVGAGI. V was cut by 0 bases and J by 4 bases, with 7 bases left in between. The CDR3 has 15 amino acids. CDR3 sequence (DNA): TGTGCCAGCAGTTACTCCAACCAGGGGGCCAACGTCCTGACTTTC. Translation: CASSYSNQGANVLTF.

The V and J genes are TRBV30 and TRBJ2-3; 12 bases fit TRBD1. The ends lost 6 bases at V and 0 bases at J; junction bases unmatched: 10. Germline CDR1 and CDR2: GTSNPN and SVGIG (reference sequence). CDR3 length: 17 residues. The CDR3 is CACTGQGAERSTDTQYF. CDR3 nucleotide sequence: TGTGCCTGCACGGGACAGGGGGCCGAAAGGAGCACAGATACGCAGTATTTT.

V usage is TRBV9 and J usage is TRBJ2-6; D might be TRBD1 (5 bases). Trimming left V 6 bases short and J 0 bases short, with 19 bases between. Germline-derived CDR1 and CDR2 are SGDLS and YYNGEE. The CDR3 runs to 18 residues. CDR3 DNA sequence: TGTGCCAGCACCCACAATAGGGGTATATCCTCTGGGGCCAACGTCCTGACTTTC. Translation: CASTHNRGISSGANVLTF.

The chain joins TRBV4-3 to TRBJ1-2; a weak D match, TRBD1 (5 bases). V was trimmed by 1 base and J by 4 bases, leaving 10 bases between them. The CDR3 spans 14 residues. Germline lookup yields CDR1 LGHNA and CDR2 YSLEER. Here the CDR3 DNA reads TGCGCCAGCAGCCAAGGGAGGGGAACCTATGGCTACACCTTC. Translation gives CASSQGRGTYGYTF.

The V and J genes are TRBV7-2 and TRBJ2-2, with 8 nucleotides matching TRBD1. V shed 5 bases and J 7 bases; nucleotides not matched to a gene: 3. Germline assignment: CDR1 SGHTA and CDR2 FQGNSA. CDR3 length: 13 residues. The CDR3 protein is CASSPTGDGELFF. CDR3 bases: TGTGCCAGCAGCCCGACAGGGGACGGGGAGCTGTTTTTT.

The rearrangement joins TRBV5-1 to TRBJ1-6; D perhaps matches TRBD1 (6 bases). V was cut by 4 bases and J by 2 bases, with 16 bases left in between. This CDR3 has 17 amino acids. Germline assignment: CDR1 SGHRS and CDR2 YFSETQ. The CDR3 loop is CASSDGLRTAYNSPLHF. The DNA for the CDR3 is TGCGCCAGCAGCGACGGTCTTCGGACAGCCTATAATTCACCCCTCCACTTT.

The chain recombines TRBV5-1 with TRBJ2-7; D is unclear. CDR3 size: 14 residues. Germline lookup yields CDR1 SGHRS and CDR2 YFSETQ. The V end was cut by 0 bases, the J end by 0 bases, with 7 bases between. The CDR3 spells CASSLVSSSYEQYF. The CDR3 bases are TGCGCCAGCAGCTTGGTGTCATCCTCCTACGAGCAGTACTTC.

CDR3 in DNA: TGCGCCAGCAGCTTACACGGCGGTCCTCCGGTATCGAGCTATGGCTACACCTTC. Translated: CASSLHGGPPVSSYGYTF. The rearrangement uses TRBV5-1 and TRBJ1-2; D ambiguous. The germline V and J ends were trimmed by 2 bases and 4 bases, with 24 bases remaining between them. CDR3 length: 18 amino acids. Germline loops: CDR1 SGHRS, CDR2 YFSETQ.

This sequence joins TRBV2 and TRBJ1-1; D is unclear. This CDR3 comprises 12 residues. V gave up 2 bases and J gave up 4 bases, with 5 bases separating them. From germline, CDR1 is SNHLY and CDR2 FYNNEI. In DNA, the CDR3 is TGTGCCAGCAGTGAAACAGCCACTGAAGCTTTCTTT. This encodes CASSETATEAFF. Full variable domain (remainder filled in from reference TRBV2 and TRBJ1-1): EPEVTQTPSHQVTQMGQEVILRCVPISNHLYFYWYRQILGQKVEFLVSFYNNEISEKSEIFDDQFSVERPDGSNFTLKIRSTKLEDSAMYFCASSETATEAFFGQGTRLTVV.

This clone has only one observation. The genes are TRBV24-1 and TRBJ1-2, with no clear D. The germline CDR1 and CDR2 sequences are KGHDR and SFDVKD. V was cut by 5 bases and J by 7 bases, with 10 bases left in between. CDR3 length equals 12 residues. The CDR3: CATSGAEPGYTF. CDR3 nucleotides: TGTGCCACCAGTGGGGCAGAACCTGGCTACACCTTC.

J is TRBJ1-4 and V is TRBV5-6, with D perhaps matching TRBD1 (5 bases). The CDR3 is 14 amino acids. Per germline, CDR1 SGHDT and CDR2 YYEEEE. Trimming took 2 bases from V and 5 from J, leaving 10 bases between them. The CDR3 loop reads CASSFGGKNEKLFF. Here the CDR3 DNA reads TGTGCCAGCAGCTTCGGGGGAAAGAATGAAAAACTGTTTTTT.

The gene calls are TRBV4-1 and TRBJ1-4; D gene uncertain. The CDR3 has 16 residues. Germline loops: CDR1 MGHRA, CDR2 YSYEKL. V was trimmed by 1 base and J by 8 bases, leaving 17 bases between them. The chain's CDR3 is CASSQAMVLHEEKLFF. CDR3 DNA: TGCGCCAGCAGCCAAGCGATGGTCCTTCACGAGGAAAAACTGTTTTTT.

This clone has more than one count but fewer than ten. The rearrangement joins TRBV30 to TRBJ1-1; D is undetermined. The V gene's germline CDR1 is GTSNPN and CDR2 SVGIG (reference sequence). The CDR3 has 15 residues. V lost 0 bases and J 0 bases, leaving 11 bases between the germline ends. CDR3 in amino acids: CAWSVFSSMNTEAFF. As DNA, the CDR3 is TGTGCCTGGAGTGTTTTTAGTTCCATGAACACTGAAGCTTTCTTT.

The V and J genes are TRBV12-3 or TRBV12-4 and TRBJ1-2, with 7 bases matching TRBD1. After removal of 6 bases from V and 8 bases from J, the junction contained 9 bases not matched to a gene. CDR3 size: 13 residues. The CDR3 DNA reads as TGTGCCAGCAGCAAACTAACAGGGGTAGGCTACACCTTC. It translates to CASSKLTGVGYTF.

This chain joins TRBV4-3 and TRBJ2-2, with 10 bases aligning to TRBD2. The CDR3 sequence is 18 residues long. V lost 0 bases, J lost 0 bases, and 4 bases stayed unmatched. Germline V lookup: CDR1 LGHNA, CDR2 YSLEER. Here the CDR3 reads CASSQESGLAANTGELFF. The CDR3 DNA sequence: TGCGCCAGCAGCCAAGAGTCCGGACTAGCGGCGAACACCGGGGAGCTGTTTTTT.

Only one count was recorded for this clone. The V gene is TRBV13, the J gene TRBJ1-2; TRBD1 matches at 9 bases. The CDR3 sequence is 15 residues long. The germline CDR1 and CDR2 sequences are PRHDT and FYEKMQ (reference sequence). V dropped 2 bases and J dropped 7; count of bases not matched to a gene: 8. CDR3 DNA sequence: TGTGCCAGCAGCTTACGACAGGGGGTGATAGGTGGCTACACCTTC. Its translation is CASSLRQGVIGGYTF.

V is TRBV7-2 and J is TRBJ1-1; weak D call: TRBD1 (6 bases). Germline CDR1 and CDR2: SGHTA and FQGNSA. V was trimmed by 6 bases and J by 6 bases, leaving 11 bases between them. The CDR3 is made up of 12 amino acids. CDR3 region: CASRSTGSEAFF. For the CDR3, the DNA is TGTGCCAGCAGGTCGACAGGTTCTGAAGCTTTCTTT.

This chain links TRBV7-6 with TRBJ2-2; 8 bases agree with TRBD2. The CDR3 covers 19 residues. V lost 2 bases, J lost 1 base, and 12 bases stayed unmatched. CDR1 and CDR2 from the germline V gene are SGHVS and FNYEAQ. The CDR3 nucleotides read TGTGCCAGCAGCTTACACCCCGCCAGCGGGGGCCAGAACACCGGGGAGCTGTTTTTT. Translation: CASSLHPASGGQNTGELFF. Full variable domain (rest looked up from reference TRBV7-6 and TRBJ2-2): GAGVSQSPRYKVTKRGQDVALRCDPISGHVSLYWYRQALGQGPEFLTYFNYEAQQDKSGLPNDRFSAERPEGSISTLTIQRTEQRDSAMYRCASSLHPASGGQNTGELFFGEGSRLTVL.